The rows below give T cell receptor beta chains drawn from one sample of a study of blood T cell repertoires in COVID-19. Assay: immunoSEQ multiplex PCR; the TCRdb copy retains only in-frame clones and omits some. The sample comprises 130,000 to 150,000 clones, 80% to 90% of which are singletons, and roughly 34% rests with the top ten. Sequenced: peripheral blood. These receptors all come from a human donor in a cohort sampled during active COVID-19. CDR3s include the opening cysteine and the closing phenylalanine or tryptophan. D genes are given only for firm matches. Clone size appears in some rows only: once, few, many, or a class for an expanded clone.

clone_size | j_call | d_call | v_call | cdr3_nt | cdr3_aa
once | TRBJ2-6 | . | TRBV12-5 | TGTGCTAGTGGTCAGGGACTGACTGGGGCCAACGTCCTGACTTTC | CASGQGLTGANVLTF
. | TRBJ1-1 | . | TRBV4-1 | TGCGCCAGCAGCAGAGGGGAGGGAAAAATGAACACTGAAGCTTTCTTT | CASSRGEGKMNTEAFF
. | TRBJ1-2 | . | TRBV7-2 | TGTGCCAGCAGTGGGGGGACGGCGAGAAGCTATGGCTACACCTTC | CASSGGTARSYGYTF
few | TRBJ1-1 | . | TRBV19 | TGTGCCAGTAAGGGGCCAGGACAGTCTAGAGCTTTCTTT | CASKGPGQSRAFF
few | TRBJ2-3 | TRBD1 | TRBV7-2 | TGTGCCAGCAGCACCCGGACAGGGGGAATAGATACGCAGTATTTT | CASSTRTGGIDTQYF
. | TRBJ2-2 | TRBD1 | TRBV24-1 | TGTGCCACCATGGGGACAGGGGAACGCGGGGAGCTGTTTTTT | CATMGTGERGELFF
. | TRBJ2-3 | TRBD1 | TRBV24-1 | TGTGCCACCAGTGATCCTAGACAGGGACGGACAGATACGCAGTATTTT | CATSDPRQGRTDTQYF
. | TRBJ1-6 | . | TRBV3-1/TRBV3-2 | TGTGCCAGCAGCCAAGATAACGGGGTTTCACCCCTCCACTTT | CASSQDNGVSPLHF
few | TRBJ2-7 | . | TRBV19 | TGTGCCAGTAGTCCCCCAGGATATTCCTACGAGCAGTACTTC | CASSPPGYSYEQYF
. | TRBJ1-4 | . | TRBV4-3 | TGCGCCAGCAGCCAAGATCCTCGAGGGGGTAATGAAAAACTGTTTTTT | CASSQDPRGGNEKLFF
. | TRBJ1-1 | TRBD1 | TRBV12-5 | TGTGCTAGTGGTTTGAGGGGGCGTTTGGGACGGGACACTGAAGCTTTCTTT | CASGLRGRLGRDTEAFF
. | TRBJ2-3 | TRBD2 | TRBV18 | TGTGCCAGCTCACCTCGGGCGGGGGAGACCACAGATACGCAGTATTTT | CASSPRAGETTDTQYF
. | TRBJ1-1 | . | TRBV5-1 | TGCGCCAGCAGCTTAACAGGGTTAGGGGAAGCTTTCTTT | CASSLTGLGEAFF
. | TRBJ2-1 | . | TRBV5-5 | TGTGCCAGCAGCGGCAATGCGGGGAATGGGGGCAATGAGCAGTTCTTC | CASSGNAGNGGNEQFF
once | TRBJ2-1 | . | TRBV7-2 | TGTGCCAGCAGCTTAGGATTGATCGGTGAGCAGTTCTTC | CASSLGLIGEQFF
. | TRBJ1-3 | TRBD1 | TRBV19 | TGTGCCAGTAGTGAACAGGGGAGCGACACCATATATTTT | CASSEQGSDTIYF
. | TRBJ2-1 | TRBD2 | TRBV27 | TGTGCCAGCAGTTTATCCCGGGGGGCCTACAATGAGCAGTTCTTC | CASSLSRGAYNEQFF
. | TRBJ1-1 | . | TRBV3-1/TRBV3-2 | TGTGCCAGCAGCTACCGACAGGATGAAGCTTTCTTT | CASSYRQDEAFF
. | TRBJ1-5 | TRBD1 | TRBV5-5 | TGTGCCAGCAGCACGACAGGGGCTCAGCCCCAGCATTTT | CASSTTGAQPQHF
. | TRBJ1-2 | . | TRBV14 | TGTGCCAGCAGCCAAGATGTCCTTGCAGCGGGAGGCTACACCTTC | CASSQDVLAAGGYTF
. | TRBJ2-1 | . | TRBV11-2 | TGTGCCAGCAACCTCGAGCGAGGGACCTACAATGAGCAGTTCTTC | CASNLERGTYNEQFF
. | TRBJ2-2 | . | TRBV4-3 | TGCGCCAGCAGCCAAGTATATCAGATACCCGGGGAGCTGTTTTTT | CASSQVYQIPGELFF
. | TRBJ1-5 | . | TRBV21-1 | TGTGCCAGCAGCAAACCCACCCAAGCGGACAGATCCTTATGGTACAATCAGCCCCAGCATTTT | CASSKPTQADRSLWYNQPQHF
few | TRBJ1-2 | TRBD1 | TRBV28 | TGTGCCAGCAGGGACCCGGGACAGGGGAGCGGCTACACCTTC | CASRDPGQGSGYTF
. | TRBJ2-3 | TRBD2 | TRBV7-9 | TGTGCCGGTCGGACTAGCGGGGGCACAGATACGCAGTATTTT | CAGRTSGGTDTQYF
. | TRBJ2-7 | TRBD1 | TRBV19 | TGTGCCAGTAGTCCGACGGGACAGGTAATAAACGAGCAGTACTTC | CASSPTGQVINEQYF
. | TRBJ1-4 | TRBD1 | TRBV15 | TGTGCCACCAGCAGAGAAACAGGGGGCTTACCGGAACTGTTTTTT | CATSRETGGLPELFF
. | TRBJ1-1 | . | TRBV18 | TGTGCCAGCTTCACTTCGCCGAACACTGAAGCTTTCTTT | CASFTSPNTEAFF
. | TRBJ2-2 | . | TRBV7-3 | TGTGCCAGCAGCTCCCACTCGAACACCGGGGAGCTGTTTTTT | CASSSHSNTGELFF
. | TRBJ2-1 | TRBD1 | TRBV15 | TGTGCCACGGGGAGTGACAGGGCTTTCAACAATGAGCAGTTCTTC | CATGSDRAFNNEQFF
. | TRBJ1-4 | . | TRBV4-3 | TGCGCCAGCAGCCAGACAGACAGGTCGGACGAAAAACTGTTTTTT | CASSQTDRSDEKLFF
. | TRBJ2-1 | . | TRBV29-1 | TGCAGCGTTGACAGGGGCAATGAGCAGTTCTTC | CSVDRGNEQFF
once | TRBJ2-7 | . | TRBV11-2 | TGTGCCAGCAGCTCTCGTTTCGAGCAGTACTTC | CASSSRFEQYF
. | TRBJ1-4 | . | TRBV27 | TGTGCCAGCGGAGAGCCGGGGGGGCTAACTAATGAAAAACTGTTTTTT | CASGEPGGLTNEKLFF
. | TRBJ1-4 | TRBD1 | TRBV4-1 | TGCGCCAGCAGCCCGTGGACAGGGTCTAATGAAAAACTGTTTTTT | CASSPWTGSNEKLFF
. | TRBJ1-5 | TRBD1 | TRBV6-2/TRBV6-3 | TGTGCCAGCAGTCCAGGGGGAGGCAATCAGCCCCAGCATTTT | CASSPGGGNQPQHF
. | TRBJ1-2 | . | TRBV19 | TGTGCCAGTAGGGGAGGGTCGGCTAACTATGGCTACACCTTC | CASRGGSANYGYTF
. | TRBJ2-7 | . | TRBV28 | TGTGCCAGCAGTCCCGGGTCCTCCTACGAGCAGTACTTC | CASSPGSSYEQYF
once | TRBJ1-1 | TRBD1 | TRBV6-2/TRBV6-3 | TGTGCCAGCAGTTCCGACAGGGGATCTGAAGCTTTCTTT | CASSSDRGSEAFF
. | TRBJ1-3 | . | TRBV18 | TGTGCCAGCTCACCCAATAGCTCTGGAAACACCATATATTTT | CASSPNSSGNTIYF
once | TRBJ1-5 | . | TRBV7-9 | TGTGCCAGCAGCTTAGATTTACGGGGCAATCAGCCCCAGCATTTT | CASSLDLRGNQPQHF
. | TRBJ1-1 | . | TRBV30 | TGTGCCTGGAGTGTACACCGGGATGAAGCTTTCTTT | CAWSVHRDEAFF
. | TRBJ2-5 | TRBD2 | TRBV5-4 | TGTGCCAGCAGCTCCCCCCTAGCGGGGGGGCCAAGAGAGACCCAGTACTTC | CASSSPLAGGPRETQYF
. | TRBJ1-5 | . | TRBV18 | TGTGCCAGCTCCAGCCAGGGGCTGGGTCAGCCCCAGCATTTT | CASSSQGLGQPQHF
. | TRBJ2-5 | . | TRBV30 | TGTGCCTGGATTAAACCCAACGGTGGTGACCAGTACTTC | CAWIKPNGGDQYF